Sequencing of this TCR beta chain was carried out in a study of shared clonotypes between healthy human individuals. In the study overall: Aged between 18 and 49, the donors were a couple of women and three men.

In the naive CD8 group, cells lacked CD45RO and were positively selected for CCR7, so terminally differentiated effector memory CD45RA+ cells were left out. CDR1 SGDLS and CDR2 YYNGEE come from the germline V gene. The CDR3 has 15 residues. Trimming took off 2 bases at V and 8 bases at J, with 17 bases between the two ends. Libraries were prepared by immunoSEQ multiplex PCR; TCRdb keeps only in-frame clonotypes and omits some of them. Of some 740,000 clones in the sample, 92% are singletons; the top ten hold 24%. This TCR came from a man younger than 40 in good health. V is TRBV9 and J is TRBJ2-1; no firm D call. What was sequenced was naive CD8+ T cells sorted from blood. CDR3 in amino acids: CASSVSLTLIDEQFF. In nucleotides, the CDR3 is TGTGCCAGCAGCGTGAGCCTAACTCTTATCGATGAGCAGTTCTTC. Filled out from reference TRBV9 and TRBJ2-1, the complete variable domain reads DSGVTQTPKHLITATGQRVTLRCSPRSGDLSVYWYQQSLDQGLQFLIQYYNGEERAKGNILERFSAQQFPDLHSELNLSSLELGDSALYFCASSVSLTLIDEQFFGPGTRLTVL.